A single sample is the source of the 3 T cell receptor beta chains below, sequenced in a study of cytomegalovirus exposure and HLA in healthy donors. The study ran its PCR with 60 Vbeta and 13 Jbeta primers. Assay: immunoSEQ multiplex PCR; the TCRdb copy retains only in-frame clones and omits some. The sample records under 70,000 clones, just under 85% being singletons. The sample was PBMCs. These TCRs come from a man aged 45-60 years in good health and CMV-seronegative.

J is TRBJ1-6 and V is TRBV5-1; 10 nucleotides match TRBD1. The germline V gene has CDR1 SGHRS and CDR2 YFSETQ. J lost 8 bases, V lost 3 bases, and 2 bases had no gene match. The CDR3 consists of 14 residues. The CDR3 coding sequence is TGCGCCAGCAGCTCCGGGACAGGGGATTCACCCCTCCACTTT. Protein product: CASSSGTGDSPLHF. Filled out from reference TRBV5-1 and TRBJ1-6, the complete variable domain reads KAGVTQTPRYLIKTRGQQVTLSCSPISGHRSVSWYQQTPGQGLQFLFEYFSETQRNKGNFPGRFSGRQFSNSRSEMNVSTLELGDSALYLCASSSGTGDSPLHFGNGTRLTVT.

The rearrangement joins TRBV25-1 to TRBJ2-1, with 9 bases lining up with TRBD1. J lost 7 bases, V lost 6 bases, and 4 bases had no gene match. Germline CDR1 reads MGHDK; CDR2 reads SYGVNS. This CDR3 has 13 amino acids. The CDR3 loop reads CASRPDRGNEQFF. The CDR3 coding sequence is TGTGCCAGCAGGCCCGACAGGGGGAATGAGCAGTTCTTC. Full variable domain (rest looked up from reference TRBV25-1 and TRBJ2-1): EADIYQTPRYLVIGTGKKITLECSQTMGHDKMYWYQQDPGMELHLIHYSYGVNSTEKGDLSSESTVSRIRTEHFPLTLESARPSHTSQYLCASRPDRGNEQFFGPGTRLTVL.

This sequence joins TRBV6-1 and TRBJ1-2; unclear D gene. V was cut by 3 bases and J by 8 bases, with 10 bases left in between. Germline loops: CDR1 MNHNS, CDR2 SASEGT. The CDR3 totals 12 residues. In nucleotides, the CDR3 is TGTGCCAGCAGTGATTTGGGCCGGGGCTACACCTTC. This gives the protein CASSDLGRGYTF.